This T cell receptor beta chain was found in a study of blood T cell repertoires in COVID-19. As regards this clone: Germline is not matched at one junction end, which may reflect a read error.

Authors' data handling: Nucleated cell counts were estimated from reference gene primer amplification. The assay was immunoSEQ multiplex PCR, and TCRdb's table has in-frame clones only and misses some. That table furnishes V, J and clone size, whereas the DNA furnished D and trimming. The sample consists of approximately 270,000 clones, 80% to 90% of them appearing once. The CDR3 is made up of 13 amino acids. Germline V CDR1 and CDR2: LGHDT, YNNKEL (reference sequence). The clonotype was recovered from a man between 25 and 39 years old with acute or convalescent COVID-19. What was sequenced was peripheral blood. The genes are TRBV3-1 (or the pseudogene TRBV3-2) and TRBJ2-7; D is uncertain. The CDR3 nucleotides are TGTGCCAGCAGCCAAACCTCGGCGGCACCGCGGCACTTC. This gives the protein CASSQTSAAPRHF.